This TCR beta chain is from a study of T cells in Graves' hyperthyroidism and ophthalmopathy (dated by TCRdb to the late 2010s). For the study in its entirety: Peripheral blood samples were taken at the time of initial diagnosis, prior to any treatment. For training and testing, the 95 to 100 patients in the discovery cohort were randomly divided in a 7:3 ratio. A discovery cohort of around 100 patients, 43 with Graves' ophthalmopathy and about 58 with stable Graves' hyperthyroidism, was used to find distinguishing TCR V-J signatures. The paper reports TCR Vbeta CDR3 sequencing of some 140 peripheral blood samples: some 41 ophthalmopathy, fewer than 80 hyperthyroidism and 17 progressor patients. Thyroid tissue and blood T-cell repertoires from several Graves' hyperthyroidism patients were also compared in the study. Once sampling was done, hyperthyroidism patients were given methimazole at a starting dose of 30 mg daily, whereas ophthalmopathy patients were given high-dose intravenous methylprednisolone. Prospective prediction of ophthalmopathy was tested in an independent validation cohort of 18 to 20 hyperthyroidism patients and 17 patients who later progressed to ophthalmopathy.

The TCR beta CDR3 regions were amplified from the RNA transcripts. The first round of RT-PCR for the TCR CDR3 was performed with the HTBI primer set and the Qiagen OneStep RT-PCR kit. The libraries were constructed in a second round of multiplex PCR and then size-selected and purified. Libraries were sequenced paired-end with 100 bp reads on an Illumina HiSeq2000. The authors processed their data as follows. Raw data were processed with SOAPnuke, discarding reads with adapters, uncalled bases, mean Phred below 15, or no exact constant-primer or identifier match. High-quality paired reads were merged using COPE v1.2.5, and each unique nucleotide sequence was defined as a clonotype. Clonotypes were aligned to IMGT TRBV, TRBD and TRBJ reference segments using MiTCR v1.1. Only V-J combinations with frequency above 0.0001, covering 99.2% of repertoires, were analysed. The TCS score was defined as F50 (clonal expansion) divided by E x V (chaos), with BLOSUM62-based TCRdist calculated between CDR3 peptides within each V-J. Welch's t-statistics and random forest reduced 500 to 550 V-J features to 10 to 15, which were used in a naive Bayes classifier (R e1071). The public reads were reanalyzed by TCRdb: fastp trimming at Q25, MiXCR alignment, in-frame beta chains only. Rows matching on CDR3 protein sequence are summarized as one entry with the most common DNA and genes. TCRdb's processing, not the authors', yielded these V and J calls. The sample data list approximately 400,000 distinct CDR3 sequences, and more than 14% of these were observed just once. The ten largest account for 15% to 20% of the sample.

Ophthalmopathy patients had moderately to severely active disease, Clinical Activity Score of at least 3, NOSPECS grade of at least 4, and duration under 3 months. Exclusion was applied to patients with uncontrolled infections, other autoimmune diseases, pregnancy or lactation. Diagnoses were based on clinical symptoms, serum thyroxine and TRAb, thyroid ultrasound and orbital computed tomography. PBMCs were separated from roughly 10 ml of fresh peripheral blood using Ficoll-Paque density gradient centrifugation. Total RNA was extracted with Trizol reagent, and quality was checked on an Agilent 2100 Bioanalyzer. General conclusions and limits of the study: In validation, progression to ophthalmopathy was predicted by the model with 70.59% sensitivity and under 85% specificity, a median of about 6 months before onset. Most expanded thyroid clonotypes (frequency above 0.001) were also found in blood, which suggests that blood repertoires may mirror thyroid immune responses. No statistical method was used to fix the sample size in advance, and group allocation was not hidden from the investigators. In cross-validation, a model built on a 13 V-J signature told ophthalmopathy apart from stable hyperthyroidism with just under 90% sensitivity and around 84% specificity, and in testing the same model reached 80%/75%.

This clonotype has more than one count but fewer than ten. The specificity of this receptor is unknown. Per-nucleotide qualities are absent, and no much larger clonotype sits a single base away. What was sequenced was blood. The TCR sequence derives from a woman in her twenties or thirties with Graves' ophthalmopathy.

The DNA sequence follows: TGCGCCAGCAGCCAACTAGCGGGGGGCCTCCAAGAGACCCAGTACTTC. It codes for CASSQLAGGLQETQYF. Recombination linked TRBV4-1 to TRBJ2-5; 11 bases in the middle match TRBD2. Germline trimming amounts to 2 bases on V and 1 base on J, with 3 as the count of junction bases outside the gene matches. Measured from the cysteine to the phenylalanine, the CDR3 is 16 residues long. Only the CDR3 DNA is retained, 48 bases long and in frame from the first base. The germline V gene supplies CDR1 MGHRA and CDR2 YSYEKL.